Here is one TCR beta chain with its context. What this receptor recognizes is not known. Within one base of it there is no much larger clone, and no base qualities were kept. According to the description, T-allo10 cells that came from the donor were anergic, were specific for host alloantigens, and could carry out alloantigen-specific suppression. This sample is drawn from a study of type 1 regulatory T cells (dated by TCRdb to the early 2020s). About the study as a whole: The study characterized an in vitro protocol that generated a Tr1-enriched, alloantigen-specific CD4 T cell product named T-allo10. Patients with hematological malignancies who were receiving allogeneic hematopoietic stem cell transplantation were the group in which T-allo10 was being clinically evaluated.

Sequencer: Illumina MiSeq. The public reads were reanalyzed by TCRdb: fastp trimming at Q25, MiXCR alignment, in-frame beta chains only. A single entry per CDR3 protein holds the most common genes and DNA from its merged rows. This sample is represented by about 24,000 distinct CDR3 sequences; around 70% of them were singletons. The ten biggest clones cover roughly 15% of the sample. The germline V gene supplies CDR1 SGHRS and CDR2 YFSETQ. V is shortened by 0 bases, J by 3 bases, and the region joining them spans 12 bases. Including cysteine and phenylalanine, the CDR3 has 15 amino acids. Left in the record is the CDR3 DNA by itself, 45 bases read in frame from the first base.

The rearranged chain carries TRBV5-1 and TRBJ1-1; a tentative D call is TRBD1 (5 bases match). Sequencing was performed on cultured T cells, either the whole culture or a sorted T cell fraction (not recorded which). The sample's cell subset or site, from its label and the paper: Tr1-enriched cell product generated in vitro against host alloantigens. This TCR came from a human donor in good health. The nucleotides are TGCGCCAGCAGCTTGGTGGGGCCCCTGGACACTGAAGCTTTCTTT. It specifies CASSLVGPLDTEAFF. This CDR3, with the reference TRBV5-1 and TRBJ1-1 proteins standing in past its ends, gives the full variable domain KAGVTQTPRYLIKTRGQQVTLSCSPISGHRSVSWYQQTPGQGLQFLFEYFSETQRNKGNFPGRFSGRQFSNSRSEMNVSTLELGDSALYLCASSLVGPLDTEAFFGQGTRLTVV.